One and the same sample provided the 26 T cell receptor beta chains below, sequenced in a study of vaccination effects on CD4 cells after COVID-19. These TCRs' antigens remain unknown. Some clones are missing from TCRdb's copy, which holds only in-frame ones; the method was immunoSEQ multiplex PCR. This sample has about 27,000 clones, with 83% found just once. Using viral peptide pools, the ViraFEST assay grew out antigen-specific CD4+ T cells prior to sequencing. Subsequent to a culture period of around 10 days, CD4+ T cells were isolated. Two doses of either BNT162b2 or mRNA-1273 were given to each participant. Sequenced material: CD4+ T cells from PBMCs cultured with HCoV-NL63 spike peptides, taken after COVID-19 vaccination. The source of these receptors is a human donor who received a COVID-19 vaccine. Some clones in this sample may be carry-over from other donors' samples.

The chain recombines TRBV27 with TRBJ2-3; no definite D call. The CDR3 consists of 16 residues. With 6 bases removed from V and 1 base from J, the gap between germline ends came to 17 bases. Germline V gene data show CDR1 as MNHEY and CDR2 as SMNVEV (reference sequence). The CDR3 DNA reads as TGTGCCAGCAGATTCTCACCACCCCAGGGCACAGATACGCAGTATTTT. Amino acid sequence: CASRFSPPQGTDTQYF.

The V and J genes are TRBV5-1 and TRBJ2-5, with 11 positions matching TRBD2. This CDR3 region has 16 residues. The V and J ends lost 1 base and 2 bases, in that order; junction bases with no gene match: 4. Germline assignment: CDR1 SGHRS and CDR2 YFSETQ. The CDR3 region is CASSLRSGGAQETQYF. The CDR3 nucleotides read TGCGCCAGCAGCTTGCGTAGCGGGGGGGCTCAAGAGACCCAGTACTTC.

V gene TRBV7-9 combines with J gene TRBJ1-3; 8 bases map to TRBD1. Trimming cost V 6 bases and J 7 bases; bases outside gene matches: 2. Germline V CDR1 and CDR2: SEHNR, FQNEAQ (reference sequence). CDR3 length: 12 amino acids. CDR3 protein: CASSDRGNTIYF. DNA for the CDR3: TGTGCCAGCAGTGACAGGGGTAACACCATATATTTT.

CDR3 residues: CAWSGRQGRDIQYF. The CDR3 nucleotides are TGTGCCTGGAGTGGAAGACAGGGGAGGGACATTCAGTACTTC. The V call is TRBV30, the J call TRBJ2-4; a weak D match, TRBD1 (8 bases). Trimming removed 1 base at V and 8 bases at J, with 15 bases between. Germline assignment: CDR1 GTSNPN and CDR2 SVGIG (reference sequence). The CDR3 sequence is 14 residues long. Supplemented by reference TRBV30 and TRBJ2-4, the full variable domain reads SQTIHQWPATLVQPVGSPLSLECTVEGTSNPNLYWYRQAAGRGLQLLFYSVGIGQISSEVPQNLSASRPQDRQFILSSKKLLLSDSGFYLCAWSGRQGRDIQYFGAGTRLSVL.

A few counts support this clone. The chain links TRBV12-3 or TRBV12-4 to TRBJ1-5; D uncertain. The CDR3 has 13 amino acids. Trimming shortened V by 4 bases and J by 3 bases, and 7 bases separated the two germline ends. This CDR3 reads CASSSVDNQPQHF. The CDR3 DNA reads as TGTGCCAGCAGTTCAGTAGACAATCAGCCCCAGCATTTT.

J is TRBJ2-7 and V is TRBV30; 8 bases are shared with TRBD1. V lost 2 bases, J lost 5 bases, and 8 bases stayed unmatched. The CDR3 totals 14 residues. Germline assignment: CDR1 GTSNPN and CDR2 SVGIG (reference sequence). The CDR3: CAWSKDRARDEQYV. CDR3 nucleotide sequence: TGTGCCTGGAGTAAGGACAGGGCTCGGGACGAGCAGTACGTC.

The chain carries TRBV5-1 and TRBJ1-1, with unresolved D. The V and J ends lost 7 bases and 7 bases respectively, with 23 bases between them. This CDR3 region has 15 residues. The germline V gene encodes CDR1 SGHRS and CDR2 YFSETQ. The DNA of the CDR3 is TGCGCCAGCCTTCCTTACCCGGACGGACTAAATGAAGCTTTCTTT. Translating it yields CASLPYPDGLNEAFF.

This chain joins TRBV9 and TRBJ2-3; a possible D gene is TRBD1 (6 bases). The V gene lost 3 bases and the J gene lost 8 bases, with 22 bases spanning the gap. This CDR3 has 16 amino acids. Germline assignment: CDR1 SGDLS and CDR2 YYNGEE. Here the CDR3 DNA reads TGTGCCAGCAGCGGAACCAGGGGACGTGATAGGTCTACGCAGTATTTT. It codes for CASSGTRGRDRSTQYF.

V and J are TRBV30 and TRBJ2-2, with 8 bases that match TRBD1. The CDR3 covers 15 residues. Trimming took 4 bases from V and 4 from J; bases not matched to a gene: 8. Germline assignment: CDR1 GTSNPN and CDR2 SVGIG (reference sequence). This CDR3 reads CAWMGGTGLTGELFF. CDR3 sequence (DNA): TGTGCCTGGATGGGCGGGACAGGACTCACCGGGGAGCTGTTTTTT.

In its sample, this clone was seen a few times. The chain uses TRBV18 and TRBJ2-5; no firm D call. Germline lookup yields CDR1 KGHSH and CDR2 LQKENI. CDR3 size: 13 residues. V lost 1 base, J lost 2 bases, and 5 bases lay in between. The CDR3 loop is CASSPQGQETQYF. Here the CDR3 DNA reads TGTGCCAGCTCACCACAGGGTCAAGAGACCCAGTACTTC.

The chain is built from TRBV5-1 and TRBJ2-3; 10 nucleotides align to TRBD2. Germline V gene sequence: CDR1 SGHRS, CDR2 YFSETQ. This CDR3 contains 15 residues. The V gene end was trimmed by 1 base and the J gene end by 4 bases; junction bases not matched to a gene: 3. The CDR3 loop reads CASSLSGLAPDTQYF. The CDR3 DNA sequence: TGCGCCAGCAGCTTGTCGGGACTAGCGCCAGATACGCAGTATTTT.

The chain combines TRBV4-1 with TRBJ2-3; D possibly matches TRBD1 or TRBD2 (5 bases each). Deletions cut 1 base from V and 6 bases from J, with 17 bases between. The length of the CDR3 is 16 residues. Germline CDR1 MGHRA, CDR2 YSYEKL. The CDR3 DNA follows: TGCGCCAGCAGCCAAGCACCGGGACGGGGCTCGGATACGCAGTATTTT. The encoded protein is CASSQAPGRGSDTQYF.

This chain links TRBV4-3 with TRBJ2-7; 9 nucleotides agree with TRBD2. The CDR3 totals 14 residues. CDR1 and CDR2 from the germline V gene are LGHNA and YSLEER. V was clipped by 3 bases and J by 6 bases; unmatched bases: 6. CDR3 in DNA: TGCGCCAGCAGCCACATTGCGGGGGGGATCGAGCAGTACGTC. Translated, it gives CASSHIAGGIEQYV.

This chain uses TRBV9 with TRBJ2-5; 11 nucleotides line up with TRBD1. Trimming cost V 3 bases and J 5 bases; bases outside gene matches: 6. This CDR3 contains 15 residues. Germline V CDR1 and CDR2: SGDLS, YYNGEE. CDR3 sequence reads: CASSATGQGAETQYF. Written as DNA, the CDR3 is TGTGCCAGCAGCGCTACCGGACAGGGGGCGGAGACCCAGTACTTC. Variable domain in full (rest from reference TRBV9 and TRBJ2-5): DSGVTQTPKHLITATGQRVTLRCSPRSGDLSVYWYQQSLDQGLQFLIQYYNGEERAKGNILERFSAQQFPDLHSELNLSSLELGDSALYFCASSATGQGAETQYFGPGTRLLVL.

The CDR3 here is CASSLGGASRTPQHF. DNA for the CDR3: TGTGCCAGCAGCTTGGGAGGGGCCTCGCGGACGCCCCAGCATTTT. The chain combines TRBV5-6 with TRBJ1-5; a possible D gene is TRBD1 (5 bases). The germline V gene encodes CDR1 SGHDT and CDR2 YYEEEE. The V and J ends lost 0 bases and 9 bases respectively, with 16 bases between them. The CDR3 covers 15 residues.

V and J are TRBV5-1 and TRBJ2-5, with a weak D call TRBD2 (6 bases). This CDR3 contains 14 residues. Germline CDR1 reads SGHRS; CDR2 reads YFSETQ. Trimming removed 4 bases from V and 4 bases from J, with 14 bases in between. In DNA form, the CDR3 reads TGCGCCAGCAGCGACCAGACTAGTTCAGAGACCCAGTACTTC. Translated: CASSDQTSSETQYF.

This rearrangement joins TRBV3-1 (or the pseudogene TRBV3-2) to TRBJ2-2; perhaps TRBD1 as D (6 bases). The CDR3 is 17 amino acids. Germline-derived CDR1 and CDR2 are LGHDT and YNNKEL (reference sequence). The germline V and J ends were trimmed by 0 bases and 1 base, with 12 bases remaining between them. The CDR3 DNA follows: TGTGCCAGCAGCCAAGATCCCGCAGGGGTGAACACCGGGGAGCTGTTTTTT. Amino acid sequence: CASSQDPAGVNTGELFF.

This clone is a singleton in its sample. CDR3 coding DNA: TGCGCCAGCCAAGGCGGGGCCCTCCAAGAGACCCAGTACTTC. Translation: CASQGGALQETQYF. The rearrangement links TRBV5-1 to TRBJ2-5; possible D gene TRBD2, 6 bases. V was pared by 7 bases and J by 1 base, with 14 bases between. The CDR3 extends over 14 amino acids. Germline CDR1 is SGHRS and CDR2 is YFSETQ.

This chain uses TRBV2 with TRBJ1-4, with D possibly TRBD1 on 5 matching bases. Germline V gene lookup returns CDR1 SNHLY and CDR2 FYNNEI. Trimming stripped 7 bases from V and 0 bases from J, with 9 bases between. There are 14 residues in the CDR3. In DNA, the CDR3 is TGTGCCAGCATTTGGGGCGCAACTAATGAAAAACTGTTTTTT. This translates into CASIWGATNEKLFF.

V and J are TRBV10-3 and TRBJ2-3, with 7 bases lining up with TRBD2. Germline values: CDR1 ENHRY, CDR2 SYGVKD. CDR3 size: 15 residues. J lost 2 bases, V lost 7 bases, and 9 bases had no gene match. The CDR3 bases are TGTGCCATCAAAGGTGTGGCGGGAGCCACAGATACGCAGTATTTT. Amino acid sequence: CAIKGVAGATDTQYF.

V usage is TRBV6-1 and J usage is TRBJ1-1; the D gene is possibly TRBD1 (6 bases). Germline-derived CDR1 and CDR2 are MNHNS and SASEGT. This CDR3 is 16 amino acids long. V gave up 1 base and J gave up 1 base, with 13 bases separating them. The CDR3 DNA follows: TGTGCCAGCAGTGAAGAAGGGGGTGGATGGAACACTGAAGCTTTCTTT. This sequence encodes CASSEEGGGWNTEAFF.

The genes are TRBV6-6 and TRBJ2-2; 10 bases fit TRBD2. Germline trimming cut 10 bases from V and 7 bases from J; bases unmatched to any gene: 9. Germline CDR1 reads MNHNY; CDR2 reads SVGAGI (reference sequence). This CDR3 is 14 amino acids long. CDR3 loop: CAIRASGSSGELFF. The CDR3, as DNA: TGTGCCATCCGGGCTAGCGGGAGCAGCGGGGAGCTGTTTTTT.

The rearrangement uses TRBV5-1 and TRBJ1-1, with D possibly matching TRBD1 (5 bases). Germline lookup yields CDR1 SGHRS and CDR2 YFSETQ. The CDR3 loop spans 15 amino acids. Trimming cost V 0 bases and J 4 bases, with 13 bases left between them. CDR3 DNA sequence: TGCGCCAGCAGCTTGGAGGGGATAAGAGGCACTGAAGCTTTCTTT. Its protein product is CASSLEGIRGTEAFF.

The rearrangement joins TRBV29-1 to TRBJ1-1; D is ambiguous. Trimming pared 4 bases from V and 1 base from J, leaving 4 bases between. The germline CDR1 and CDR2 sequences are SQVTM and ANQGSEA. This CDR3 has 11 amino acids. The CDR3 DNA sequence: TGCAGCGTTGCGGCGAACACTGAAGCTTTCTTT. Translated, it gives CSVAANTEAFF.

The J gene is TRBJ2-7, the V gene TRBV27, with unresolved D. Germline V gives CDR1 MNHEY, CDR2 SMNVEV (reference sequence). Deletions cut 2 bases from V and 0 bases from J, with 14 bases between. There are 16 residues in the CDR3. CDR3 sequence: CASSLGSISFSYEQYF. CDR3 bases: TGTGCCAGCAGTTTAGGGTCGATTAGCTTCTCCTACGAGCAGTACTTC.

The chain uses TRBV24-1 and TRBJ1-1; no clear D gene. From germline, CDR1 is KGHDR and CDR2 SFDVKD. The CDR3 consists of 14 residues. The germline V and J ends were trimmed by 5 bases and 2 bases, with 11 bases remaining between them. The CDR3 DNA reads TGTGCCACCAGTGGGGTTGGCGGAAACACTGAAGCTTTCTTT. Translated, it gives CATSGVGGNTEAFF.